Below, one TCR beta chain is given with its context. What it binds is not known. The junction differs from germline at one of its ends, possibly a read error. Each sample had at least 6 million PBMCs isolated. The data belong to a study of blood T cells in healthy people across ages. Germline CDR1 SQVTM, CDR2 ANQGSEA. The CDR3 spans 13 residues. Findings of the study overall: TCR beta diversity was tightly associated with the proportion of naive T cells.

A J-beta primer mix and a sample-barcoded 5' primer were used in a second PCR of about 7 to 12 cycles. TCRdb analysed the 5' RACE reads with MiXCR anew, one entry per CDR3 protein. The sample consists of under 850,000 distinct CDR3 sequences, approximately 35% of them appearing once. Material for sequencing was blood. The chain carries TRBV29-1 and TRBJ1-2, with D uncertain. The clonotype comes from a young man in good health. The CDR3 nucleotides read TGCAGCGCTGAAGATTTTAAGGCATATGGCTACACCTTC. Residues: CSAEDFKAYGYTF.